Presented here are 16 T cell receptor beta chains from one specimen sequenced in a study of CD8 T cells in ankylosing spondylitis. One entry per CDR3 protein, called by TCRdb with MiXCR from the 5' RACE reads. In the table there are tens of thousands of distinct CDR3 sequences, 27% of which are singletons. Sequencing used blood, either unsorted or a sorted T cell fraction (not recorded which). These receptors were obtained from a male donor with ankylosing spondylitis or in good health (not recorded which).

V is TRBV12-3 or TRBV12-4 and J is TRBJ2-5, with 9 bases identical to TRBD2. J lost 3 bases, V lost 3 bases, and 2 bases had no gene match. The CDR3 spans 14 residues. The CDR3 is CASSLRTSEETQYF. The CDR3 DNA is TGTGCCAGCAGTTTGCGGACTAGCGAAGAGACCCAGTACTTC.

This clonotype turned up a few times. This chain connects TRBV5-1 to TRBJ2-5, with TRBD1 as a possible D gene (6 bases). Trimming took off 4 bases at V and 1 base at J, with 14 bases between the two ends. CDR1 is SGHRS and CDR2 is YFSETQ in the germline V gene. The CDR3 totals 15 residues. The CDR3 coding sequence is TGCGCCAGCAGCGTATCCGGGACAACCCAAGAGACCCAGTACTTC. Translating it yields CASSVSGTTQETQYF.

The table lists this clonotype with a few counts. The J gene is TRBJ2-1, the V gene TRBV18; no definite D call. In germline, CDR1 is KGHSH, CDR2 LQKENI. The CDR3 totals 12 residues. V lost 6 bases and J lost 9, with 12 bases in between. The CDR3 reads CASSSLEVEQFF. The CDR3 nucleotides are TGTGCCAGCTCGTCGCTAGAGGTTGAGCAGTTCTTC.

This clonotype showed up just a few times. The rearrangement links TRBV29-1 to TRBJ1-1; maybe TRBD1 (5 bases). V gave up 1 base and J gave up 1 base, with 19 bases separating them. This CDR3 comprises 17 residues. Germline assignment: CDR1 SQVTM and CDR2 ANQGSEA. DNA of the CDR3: TGCAGCGTTGAAGCCCAACGAGGGGCAGGGAAGAACACTGAAGCTTTCTTT. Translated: CSVEAQRGAGKNTEAFF.

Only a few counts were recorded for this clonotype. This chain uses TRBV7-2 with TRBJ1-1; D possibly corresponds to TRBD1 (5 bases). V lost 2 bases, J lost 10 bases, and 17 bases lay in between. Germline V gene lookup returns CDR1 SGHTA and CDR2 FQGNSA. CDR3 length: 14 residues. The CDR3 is CASSLSLYGGIAFF. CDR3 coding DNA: TGTGCCAGCAGCTTAAGTCTCTACGGGGGAATAGCTTTCTTT. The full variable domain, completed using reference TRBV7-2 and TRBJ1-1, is GAGVSQSPSNKVTEKGKDVELRCDPISGHTALYWYRQSLGQGLEFLIYFQGNSAPDKSGLPSDRFSAERTGGSVSTLTIQRTQQEDSAVYLCASSLSLYGGIAFFGQGTRLTVV.

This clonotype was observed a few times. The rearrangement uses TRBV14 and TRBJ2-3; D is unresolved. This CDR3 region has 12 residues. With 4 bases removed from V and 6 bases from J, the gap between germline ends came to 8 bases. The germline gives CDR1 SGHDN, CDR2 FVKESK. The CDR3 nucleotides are TGTGCCAGCAGCCCTTCGTGGGATACGCAGTATTTT. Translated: CASSPSWDTQYF.

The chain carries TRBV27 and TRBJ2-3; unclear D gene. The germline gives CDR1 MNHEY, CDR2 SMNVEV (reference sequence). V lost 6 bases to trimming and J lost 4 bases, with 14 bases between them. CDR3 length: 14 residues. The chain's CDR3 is CASSPFATPDTQYF. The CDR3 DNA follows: TGTGCCAGCAGCCCATTCGCCACACCAGATACGCAGTATTTT.

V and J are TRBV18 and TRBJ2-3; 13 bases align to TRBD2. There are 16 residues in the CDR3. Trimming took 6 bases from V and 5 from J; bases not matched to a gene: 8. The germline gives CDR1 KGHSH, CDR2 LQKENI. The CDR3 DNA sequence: TGTGCCAGCTCCCCGACTAGCGGGGGGCCCGGAGATACGCAGTATTTT. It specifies CASSPTSGGPGDTQYF.

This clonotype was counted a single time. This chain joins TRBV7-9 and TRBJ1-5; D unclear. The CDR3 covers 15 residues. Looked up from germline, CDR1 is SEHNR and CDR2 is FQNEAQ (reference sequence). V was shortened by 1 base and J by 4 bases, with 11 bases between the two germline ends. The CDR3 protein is CASSLGEAENQPQHF. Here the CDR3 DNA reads TGTGCCAGCAGCTTAGGAGAGGCAGAAAATCAGCCCCAGCATTTT.

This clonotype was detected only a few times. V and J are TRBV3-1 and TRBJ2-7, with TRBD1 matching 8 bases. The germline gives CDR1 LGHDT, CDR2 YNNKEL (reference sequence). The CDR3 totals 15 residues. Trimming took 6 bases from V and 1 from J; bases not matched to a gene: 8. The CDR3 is CASRSQGASSYEQYF. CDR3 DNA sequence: TGTGCCAGCAGATCTCAGGGGGCCTCTTCCTACGAGCAGTACTTC.

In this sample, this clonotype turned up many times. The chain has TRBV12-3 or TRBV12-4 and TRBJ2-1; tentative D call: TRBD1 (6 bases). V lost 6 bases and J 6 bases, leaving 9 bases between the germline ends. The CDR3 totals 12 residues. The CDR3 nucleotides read TGTGCCAGCAGCCAGGGGAGCAATGAGCAGTTCTTC. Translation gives CASSQGSNEQFF.

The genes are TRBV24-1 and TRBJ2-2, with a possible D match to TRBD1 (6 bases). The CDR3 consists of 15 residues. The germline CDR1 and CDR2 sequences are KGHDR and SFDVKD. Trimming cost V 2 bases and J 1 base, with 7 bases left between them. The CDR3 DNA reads TGTGCCACCAGTGATTACAGGGTGAACACCGGGGAGCTGTTTTTT. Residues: CATSDYRVNTGELFF.

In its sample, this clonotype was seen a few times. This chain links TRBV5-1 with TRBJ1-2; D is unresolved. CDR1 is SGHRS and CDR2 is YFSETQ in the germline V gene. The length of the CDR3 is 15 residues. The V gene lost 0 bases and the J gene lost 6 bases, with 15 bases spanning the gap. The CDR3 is CASSLGATGFDGYTF. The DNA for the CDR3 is TGCGCCAGCAGCTTGGGGGCTACGGGGTTCGATGGCTACACCTTC.

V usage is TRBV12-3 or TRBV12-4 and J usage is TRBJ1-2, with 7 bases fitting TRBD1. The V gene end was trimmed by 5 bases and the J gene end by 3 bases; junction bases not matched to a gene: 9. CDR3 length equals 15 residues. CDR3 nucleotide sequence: TGTGCCAGCAGTACCTCCCAGGGGGGCCACTATGGCTACACCTTC. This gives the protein CASSTSQGGHYGYTF.

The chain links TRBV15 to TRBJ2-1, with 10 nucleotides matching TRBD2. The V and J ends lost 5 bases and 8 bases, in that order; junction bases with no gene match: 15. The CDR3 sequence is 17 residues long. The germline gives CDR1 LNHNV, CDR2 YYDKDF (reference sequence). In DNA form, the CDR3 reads TGTGCCACCAGCGGGGGATCTAGCGGGAGCTTTTTCGATGAGCAGTTCTTC. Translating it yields CATSGGSSGSFFDEQFF.

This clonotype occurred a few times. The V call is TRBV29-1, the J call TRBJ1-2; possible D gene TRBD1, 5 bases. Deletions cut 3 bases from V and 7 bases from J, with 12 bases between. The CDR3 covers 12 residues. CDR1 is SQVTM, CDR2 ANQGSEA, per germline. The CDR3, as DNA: TGCAGCGTTGACCCCCAGGGTGGTGGCTACACCTTC. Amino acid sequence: CSVDPQGGGYTF.